These T cell receptor beta chains were read from a single sample in a study of blood T cells in healthy people across ages. TCRdb re-called the 5' RACE reads with MiXCR, one entry per CDR3 protein. This table has some 920,000 distinct CDR3 sequences, roughly 51% appearing once. The sample comprised blood. These receptor sequences come from a woman aged 55-70 years in good health. Both conserved end residues are part of each CDR3. The D gene is left open where the match is weak. Clone size, where shown, is once, few, many, or a class for clones that have expanded.

v_gene	j_gene	abundance	d_gene	CDR3nt	CDR3aa
TRBV20-1	TRBJ2-1	.	TRBD2	TGCAGTGCTAGAGTGAGGGCTAGCGGGGGCTACAATGAGCAGTTCTTC	CSARVRASGGYNEQFF
TRBV7-8	TRBJ2-7	.	TRBD1	TGTGCCAGCAGCCCGGAGGCAGGGGGATCCTACGAGCAGTACTTC	CASSPEAGGSYEQYF
TRBV12-3/TRBV12-4	TRBJ2-7	many	TRBD1	TGTGCCAGCAGTCGGACAGGGGGCACCTACGAGCAGTACTTC	CASSRTGGTYEQYF
TRBV7-7	TRBJ2-3	many	.	TGTGCCAGCAGCTTGGGTAGCAGCGCAGATACGCAGTATTTT	CASSLGSSADTQYF
TRBV20-1	TRBJ2-3	.	.	TGCAGTGCTAGGAGGCGGGATCCAGATACGCAGTATTTT	CSARRRDPDTQYF
TRBV7-9	TRBJ2-5	.	TRBD2	TGTGCCAGCAGCAAGATACTAGCGGGATTCCAAGAGACCCAGTACTTC	CASSKILAGFQETQYF
TRBV24-1	TRBJ2-1	.	.	TGTGCCACCAGTGATTTGGATAGCGACTACAATGAGCAGTTCTTC	CATSDLDSDYNEQFF
TRBV9	TRBJ2-3	.	TRBD1	TGTGCCAGCAGCGCCGACAGGGTTAGGGCAGATACGCAGTATTTT	CASSADRVRADTQYF
TRBV6-6	TRBJ2-1	.	TRBD2	TGTGCCAGCAGCCTCGGACTAGCGGGAGGCAGTGAGCAGTTCTTC	CASSLGLAGGSEQFF
TRBV20-1	TRBJ2-7	few	TRBD1	TGCAGTGCTAGAGTTGACAGGGGACATCACTACGAGCAGTACTTC	CSARVDRGHHYEQYF
TRBV2	TRBJ2-5	.	.	TGTGCCAGCCGCGGCTGGGCTGAGCAGTACTTC	CASRGWAEQYF
TRBV3-1	TRBJ2-7	.	TRBD2	TGTGCCAGCAGCCAAGGACTAGCGGACTCCTACGGGCAGTACTTC	CASSQGLADSYGQYF
TRBV28	TRBJ2-1	few	.	TGTGCCAGCCGGAGTAGAGGCAGACGAAGCGATGAGCAGTTCTTC	CASRSRGRRSDEQFF
TRBV4-1	TRBJ1-2	few	.	TGCGCCAGCAGCCAAGACTTCGGACAGAACTATGGCTACACCTTC	CASSQDFGQNYGYTF
TRBV2	TRBJ1-5	.	TRBD1	TGTGCCAGCAGTGAGGGACAGAACAATCAGCCCCAGCATTTT	CASSEGQNNQPQHF
TRBV7-2	TRBJ2-7	few	TRBD2	TGTGCCAGCAGCTTAAGCGGGACGGGGCCGTCCTACGAGCAGTACTTC	CASSLSGTGPSYEQYF
TRBV4-3	TRBJ2-3	.	TRBD2	TGCGCCAGCAGCACCTGGACTAGCCCGAAAGCGGGTACGCAGTATTTT	CASSTWTSPKAGTQYF
TRBV28	TRBJ1-5	few	.	TGTGCCAGCAGTGGGGGGAATCAGCCCCAGCATTTT	CASSGGNQPQHF
TRBV4-3	TRBJ1-5	.	TRBD1	TGCGCCAGCAGCGCTGGGACAGGACAGAATCAGCCCCAGCATTTT	CASSAGTGQNQPQHF
TRBV6-2/TRBV6-3	TRBJ1-5	.	.	TGTGCCAGCAGTCGAGGAATTCGGCGGGGTTTTCAGCCCCAGCATTTT	CASSRGIRRGFQPQHF
TRBV6-2/TRBV6-3	TRBJ2-4	.	.	TGTGCCAGCAGTTACTCGAGCCGGGGCGGAAACATTCAGTACTTC	CASSYSSRGGNIQYF
TRBV2	TRBJ2-3	.	.	TGTGCCAGCAGTGAAGTGGGAGGCTACACAGATACGCAGTATTTT	CASSEVGGYTDTQYF
TRBV5-1	TRBJ2-5	.	TRBD2	TGCGCCAGCAGCTTGTTCCTAGCGGGAGGTTATGAGCAGTACTTC	CASSLFLAGGYEQYF
TRBV7-2	TRBJ2-1	.	.	TGTGCCAGCAGAACCCTCGGCGGTCACAATGAGCAGTTCTTC	CASRTLGGHNEQFF
TRBV19	TRBJ1-6	.	.	TGTGCCAGTCGCGCCGGGACAACTTTTAATTCACCCCTCCACTTT	CASRAGTTFNSPLHF
TRBV29-1	TRBJ2-2	few	.	TGCAGCGCTACCACCGGGACAACGAACACCGGGGAGCTGTTTTTT	CSATTGTTNTGELFF
TRBV10-3	TRBJ2-7	.	.	TGTGCCATCAGTGACTCGACCGGGAGCCCCCACGAGCAGTACTTC	CAISDSTGSPHEQYF
TRBV5-6	TRBJ2-6	.	TRBD1	TGTGCCAGCAGCACGGACAGGGGAGGGATTGGGGCCAACGTCCTGACTTTC	CASSTDRGGIGANVLTF
TRBV18	TRBJ2-7	.	TRBD2	TGTGCCAGCTCACCACCGACCGGCGGGAGCTCCTACGAGCAGTACTTC	CASSPPTGGSSYEQYF
TRBV12-3/TRBV12-4	TRBJ2-7	.	TRBD2	TGTGCCAGCAGTCCGACTAGCGGGGGTGAGGGAACCCAGTACTTC	CASSPTSGGEGTQYF
TRBV12-3/TRBV12-4	TRBJ2-7	.	.	TGTGCCAGCAGTCCCCTAAATGGGTACGAGCAGTACTTC	CASSPLNGYEQYF
TRBV20-1	TRBJ2-1	.	TRBD2	TGCAGTGCTAGAGATCGGCTAGCGGGAGGAATTAAGAACAATGAGCAGTTCTTC	CSARDRLAGGIKNNEQFF
TRBV7-9	TRBJ2-5	few	.	TGTGCCAGCAGCCGGGACATTGAAGAGACCCAGTACTTC	CASSRDIEETQYF